The clone carrying this TCR beta chain was found a few times. Its target is not known. The data were obtained in a study of Graves' ophthalmopathy and Graves' hyperthyroidism. Study-level findings and limits: Using 13 signatures, a model distinguished ophthalmopathy from stable hyperthyroidism, reaching around 90% sensitivity and approximately 81% specificity.

From germline, CDR1 is SEHNR and CDR2 FQNEAQ (reference sequence). The CDR3 runs to 14 residues. Trimming took 5 bases from V and 3 from J, leaving 10 bases between them. Orbital computed tomography and thyroid ultrasound, along with TRAb, serum thyroxine and clinical symptoms, underpinned diagnosis. What supplied the PBMCs was approximately 10 ml of fresh peripheral blood. From RNA, the CDR3 regions of TCR beta chains were amplified and sequenced. RT-PCR with HTBI primers came first, then second-round multiplex PCR. TCRdb re-analysed the multiplex PCR reads in MiXCR, keeping a single row per CDR3 protein. The data hold almost 750,000 distinct CDR3 sequences, with roughly two fifths observed a single time.

The chain couples TRBV7-9 to TRBJ2-2; D gene unclear. Sequenced material: peripheral blood. This clonotype was obtained from an adult man with Graves' ophthalmopathy. In nucleotides, the CDR3 is TGTGCCAGCAGCCCAAAACAGTACACCGGGGAGCTGTTTTTT. Translation gives CASSPKQYTGELFF.